This T cell receptor (beta chain) derives from a study of blood T cell repertoires in COVID-19. Across the whole study: Samples of COVID-19 (acute and convalescent) were obtained from the United States, Italy and Spain. The cDNA or gDNA used as material had been derived from T cells, B-cell-depleted T cells, or PBMCs.

TCRdb keeps only in-frame clones here, not all; method: immunoSEQ multiplex PCR. The sample lists roughly 290,000 clones, approximately 84% seen once, with approximately 2% in the top ten. This CDR3 is 15 amino acids long. CDR1 MDHEN and CDR2 SYDVKM come from the germline V gene. Trimming removed 5 bases from V and 5 bases from J; junction bases left unmatched: 7. The TCR sequence derives from a woman in her twenties or thirties who had recovered from COVID-19. This sequence joins TRBV28 and TRBJ2-1, with TRBD2 matching over 9 bases. Sequences were obtained from peripheral blood. The CDR3 region is CASSEPSGEDNEQFF. CDR3 sequence (DNA): TGTGCCAGCAGTGAGCCTAGCGGGGAGGACAATGAGCAGTTCTTC. Together with reference TRBV28 and TRBJ2-1, the CDR3 gives the full variable domain: DVKVTQSSRYLVKRTGEKVFLECVQDMDHENMFWYRQDPGLGLRLIYFSYDVKMKEKGDIPEGYSVSREKKERFSLILESASTNQTSMYLCASSEPSGEDNEQFFGPGTRLTVL.